This T cell receptor (beta chain) was sequenced during a study of cytomegalovirus exposure and HLA in healthy donors. At the level of the study: Unique TCRs numbering approximately 81 million, obtained from HLA-typed donors, made up an early data release.

Primers for the PCR totalled 60 Vbeta and 13 Jbeta. Some clones are missing from TCRdb's copy, which holds only in-frame ones; the method was immunoSEQ multiplex PCR. The profile covers over 95,000 clones, with just under 75% appearing a single time and just over 2% taken by the ten largest. Study-wide results and limits: DRB1 showed the most TCR associations and HLA-C the fewest in a later analysis, as rates varied by HLA locus. A later analysis reportedly found fewer N-insertions in an Asian-associated ancestry cluster than the approximately 660-donor mean.

With regard to this clone: What it binds is not known.

CDR1 is LNHDA and CDR2 is SQIVND in the germline V gene (reference sequence). V was pared by 6 bases and J by 9 bases, with 21 bases between. The CDR3 has 15 residues. The sample taken for sequencing was PBMCs. The genes are TRBV19 and TRBJ2-1; D perhaps matches TRBD2 (6 bases). The TCR originated in a human donor in good health. CDR3 sequence reads: CASRAGRDSLGEQFF. CDR3 nucleotide sequence: TGTGCCAGTAGGGCAGGACGGGACTCTTTAGGTGAGCAGTTCTTC.